The 27 T cell receptor beta chains given below trace back to one sample, sequenced in a study of CD8 T cells in ankylosing spondylitis. TCRdb used MiXCR to reprocess the 5' RACE reads, holding one entry per CDR3 protein. This repertoire shows under 250,000 distinct CDR3 sequences, around a tenth found once; its top ten account for about 6.8%. Sequenced: blood, either unsorted or a sorted T cell fraction (not recorded which). The receptors were gathered from a male donor with ankylosing spondylitis or in good health (not recorded which).

This clonotype was counted a few times. The chain links TRBV6-5 to TRBJ2-7; weak D call: TRBD1 (6 bases). The CDR3 runs to 14 residues. With 6 bases removed from V and 3 bases from J, the gap between germline ends came to 15 bases. Per germline, CDR1 MNHEY and CDR2 SVGAGI. This CDR3 reads CASRGQPRIYEQYF. Here the CDR3 DNA reads TGTGCCAGCAGAGGACAGCCTCGCATCTACGAGCAGTACTTC.

The sample holds many counts of this clonotype. The chain employs TRBV24-1 and TRBJ2-7, with 9 bases identical to TRBD1. Trimming cost V 0 bases and J 2 bases; bases outside gene matches: 4. The CDR3 contains 16 residues. Per the germline V gene, CDR1 is KGHDR and CDR2 is SFDVKD. CDR3 amino acids: CATSDLPGQGPYEQYF. The DNA for the CDR3 is TGTGCCACCAGTGATTTGCCGGGACAGGGCCCCTACGAGCAGTACTTC.

This clonotype was seen at least ten times. The rearrangement uses TRBV5-1 and TRBJ2-3, with 8 positions matching TRBD2. CDR1 and CDR2 from the germline V gene are SGHRS and YFSETQ. This CDR3 region has 15 residues. J lost 4 bases, V lost 0 bases, and 4 bases had no gene match. CDR3 in amino acids: CASSLVGGAADTQYF. DNA for the CDR3: TGCGCCAGCAGCTTGGTCGGGGGGGCCGCAGATACGCAGTATTTT.

This clonotype was picked up many times. CDR3 sequence (DNA): TGTGCCAGCAGTTCTGGGGCGGGCAATCAGCCCCAGCATTTT. It encodes CASSSGAGNQPQHF. The chain has TRBV6-5 and TRBJ1-5, with a possible D match to TRBD1 (5 bases). This CDR3 is built from 14 residues. V lost 4 bases and J lost 2, with 9 bases in between. In germline, CDR1 is MNHEY, CDR2 SVGAGI.

This clonotype was seen at least ten times. This chain connects TRBV20-1 to TRBJ2-3, with 9 bases aligning to TRBD2. From germline, CDR1 is DFQATT and CDR2 SNEGSKA (reference sequence). The ends lost 5 bases at V and 1 base at J; junction bases unmatched: 7. The CDR3 is 15 residues long. CDR3 loop: CSASEREEGTDTQYF. Here the CDR3 DNA reads TGCAGTGCTTCGGAGCGGGAGGAAGGCACAGATACGCAGTATTTT.

This clonotype was counted only a few times. CDR3 sequence reads: CASSEVWDHDTEAFF. As DNA, the CDR3 is TGTGCCAGCAGTGAAGTTTGGGATCACGACACTGAAGCTTTCTTT. The rearrangement joins TRBV6-1 to TRBJ1-1; D ambiguous. The ends were cut back, 1 base at V and 3 bases at J, with 12 bases in the middle. The CDR3 contains 15 residues. CDR1 and CDR2 (germline): MNHNS, SASEGT.

This chain uses TRBV12-3 or TRBV12-4 with TRBJ1-4; tentatively, D is TRBD1 (6 bases). The ends were cut back, 1 base at V and 6 bases at J, with 9 bases in the middle. The CDR3 spans 14 residues. CDR3 region: CASSLVQGDEKLFF. The CDR3 coding sequence is TGTGCCAGCAGTTTAGTACAGGGTGATGAAAAACTGTTTTTT.

This clonotype has at least ten counts. The chain employs TRBV7-2 and TRBJ2-1; 8 nucleotides align to TRBD2. V lost 0 bases, J lost 0 bases, and 7 bases stayed unmatched. The germline gives CDR1 SGHTA, CDR2 FQGNSA. The CDR3 covers 18 residues. CDR3 in amino acids: CASSLAGGGGISYNEQFF. DNA for the CDR3: TGTGCCAGCAGCTTAGCGGGGGGCGGGGGGATCTCCTACAATGAGCAGTTCTTC. The full variable domain, its missing parts supplied by reference TRBV7-2 and TRBJ2-1, is GAGVSQSPSNKVTEKGKDVELRCDPISGHTALYWYRQSLGQGLEFLIYFQGNSAPDKSGLPSDRFSAERTGGSVSTLTIQRTQQEDSAVYLCASSLAGGGGISYNEQFFGPGTRLTVL.

There are a few counts of this clonotype. The chain carries TRBV5-1 and TRBJ2-7, with D possibly matching TRBD1 (6 bases). V was cut by 7 bases and J by 3 bases, with 11 bases left in between. From germline, CDR1 is SGHRS and CDR2 YFSETQ. CDR3 length: 12 amino acids. CDR3 in amino acids: CASRDTGYEQYF. The CDR3 coding sequence is TGCGCCAGCCGGGACACAGGCTACGAGCAGTACTTC. Full variable domain (remainder filled in from reference TRBV5-1 and TRBJ2-7): KAGVTQTPRYLIKTRGQQVTLSCSPISGHRSVSWYQQTPGQGLQFLFEYFSETQRNKGNFPGRFSGRQFSNSRSEMNVSTLELGDSALYLCASRDTGYEQYFGPGTRLTVT.

This clonotype has at least ten counts. V usage is TRBV5-1 and J usage is TRBJ2-1, with D maybe TRBD2 (5 bases). Germline V gene lookup returns CDR1 SGHRS and CDR2 YFSETQ. The CDR3 runs to 13 residues. Trimming stripped 4 bases from V and 5 bases from J, with 10 bases between. The CDR3 bases are TGCGCCAGCAGCGCAACTAGAAACAATGAGCAGTTCTTC. Translated: CASSATRNNEQFF.

This clonotype was seen more than once but under ten times. The chain links TRBV4-1 to TRBJ2-1, with 9 bases that match TRBD1. The germline CDR1 and CDR2 sequences are MGHRA and YSYEKL. CDR3 length equals 17 residues. J gave up 6 bases and V 3 bases, and 12 bases lay outside the gene matches. CDR3 region: CASSQEPGTGPSNEQFF. CDR3 bases: TGCGCCAGCAGCCAGGAACCCGGGACAGGGCCGTCCAATGAGCAGTTCTTC.

Only a few counts were recorded for this clonotype. V usage is TRBV7-2 and J usage is TRBJ1-2; 9 nucleotides align to TRBD1. The V gene end was trimmed by 1 base and the J gene end by 7 bases; junction bases not matched to a gene: 4. The germline gives CDR1 SGHTA, CDR2 FQGNSA. This CDR3 is 14 amino acids long. The CDR3 nucleotides are TGTGCCAGCAGCTTAGAAACAGGGGGCTCTGGCTACACCTTC. Translating gives CASSLETGGSGYTF.

This clonotype was recorded many times. The chain combines TRBV30 with TRBJ1-2; 9 bases fit TRBD1. The germline gives CDR1 GTSNPN, CDR2 SVGIG (reference sequence). V gave up 5 bases and J gave up 2 bases; unmatched junction bases: 3. The CDR3 spans 13 residues. The CDR3 DNA sequence: TGTGCCTGGGCCGGACAGGGGAACTATGGCTACACCTTC. Its translation is CAWAGQGNYGYTF.

This clonotype was recorded at least ten times. The chain links TRBV7-2 to TRBJ2-1; D is unclear. This CDR3 has 13 amino acids. Germline assignment: CDR1 SGHTA and CDR2 FQGNSA. V shed 5 bases and J shed 2 bases, with 7 bases lying between them. CDR3 region: CASSPTTYNEQFF. Here the CDR3 DNA reads TGTGCCAGCAGCCCCACTACCTACAATGAGCAGTTCTTC.

Many counts were recorded for this clonotype. The gene calls are TRBV5-1 and TRBJ2-2; no clear D. Germline values: CDR1 SGHRS, CDR2 YFSETQ. This CDR3 spans 15 amino acids. Trimming removed 1 base from V and 2 bases from J, with 9 bases in between. In DNA, the CDR3 is TGCGCCAGCAGCTTGATGGGGTTTAACACCGGGGAGCTGTTTTTT. Translated: CASSLMGFNTGELFF.

The gene calls are TRBV7-8 and TRBJ1-3; no clear D. The germline CDR1 and CDR2 sequences are SGHVS and FQNEAQ. CDR3 length equals 14 residues. V lost 5 bases and J 0 bases, leaving 8 bases between the germline ends. CDR3 DNA sequence: TGTGCCAGCAGCACCCCAAGCTCTGGAAACACCATATATTTT. Translation gives CASSTPSSGNTIYF.

The CDR3 spells CASSGRTQGETQYF. CDR3 in DNA: TGTGCCAGCAGCGGAAGGACCCAGGGGGAGACCCAGTACTTC. This rearrangement joins TRBV7-2 to TRBJ2-5; possibly TRBD1 for D (6 bases). The CDR3 has 14 residues. V lost 5 bases and J 5 bases, leaving 15 bases between the germline ends. Germline lookup yields CDR1 SGHTA and CDR2 FQGNSA.

This clonotype was seen many times. The rearrangement links TRBV7-6 to TRBJ2-7, with 9 bases that match TRBD1. V lost 3 bases to trimming and J lost 1 base; unmatched junction nucleotides: 4. This CDR3 region has 15 residues. The germline V gene has CDR1 SGHVS and CDR2 FNYEAQ. As DNA, the CDR3 is TGTGCCAGCAGCTTGGCCGGGACAGGGTCCTACGAGCAGTACTTC. Its translation: CASSLAGTGSYEQYF.

CDR3 in DNA: TGCGCCAGCACCACCCTAGCGGGGCAGGGTGGCAATGAGCAGTTCTTC. It codes for CASTTLAGQGGNEQFF. J is TRBJ2-1 and V is TRBV4-1; 9 bases are shared with TRBD2. Per germline, CDR1 MGHRA and CDR2 YSYEKL. The CDR3 is made up of 16 amino acids. V was pared by 7 bases and J by 6 bases, with 13 bases of the junction left unmatched.

This clonotype was seen ten or more times. The rearrangement joins TRBV5-5 to TRBJ1-5; no firm D call. Trimming removed 2 bases at V and 6 bases at J, with 12 bases between. Per germline, CDR1 SGHKS and CDR2 YYEKEE (reference sequence). The CDR3 extends over 14 amino acids. The CDR3 DNA follows: TGTGCCAGCAGCTTTTTGGGTTTTGGTCAGCCCCAGCATTTT. Translation gives CASSFLGFGQPQHF. Using reference TRBV5-5 and TRBJ1-5 for the parts outside the CDR3, the full variable domain is DAGVTQSPTHLIKTRGQQVTLRCSPISGHKSVSWYQQVLGQGPQFIFQYYEKEERGRGNFPDRFSARQFPNYSSELNVNALLLGDSALYLCASSFLGFGQPQHFGDGTRLSIL.

This clonotype was seen a few times. The J gene is TRBJ1-1, the V gene TRBV7-9; D might be TRBD1 (5 bases). V was trimmed by 1 base and J by 10 bases, leaving 13 bases between them. The CDR3 runs to 13 residues. Germline V lookup: CDR1 SEHNR, CDR2 FQNEAQ (reference sequence). The CDR3 loop reads CASSLDIWGGAFF. The CDR3 DNA follows: TGTGCCAGCAGCTTAGATATCTGGGGCGGAGCTTTCTTT.

This clonotype was observed at least ten times. V and J are TRBV20-1 and TRBJ2-3; D gene ambiguous. CDR1 is DFQATT, CDR2 SNEGSKA, per germline (reference sequence). The V end was cut by 0 bases, the J end by 0 bases, with 10 bases between. The CDR3 is 15 amino acids. CDR3 in amino acids: CSARDLGTSTDTQYF. In nucleotides, the CDR3 is TGCAGTGCTAGAGATTTAGGTACTAGCACAGATACGCAGTATTTT.

J is TRBJ1-1 and V is TRBV7-9, with D perhaps TRBD1 (5 bases). Between the trimmed V and J ends, which lost 6 bases and 4 bases, there was a span of 15 bases. The CDR3 covers 14 residues. Germline lookup yields CDR1 SEHNR and CDR2 FQNEAQ (reference sequence). This chain's CDR3 is CASRPLGARTEAFF. The CDR3 DNA sequence: TGTGCCAGCAGACCTCTAGGGGCTCGCACTGAAGCTTTCTTT.

The genes are TRBV3-1 and TRBJ2-2, with D tentatively TRBD1 (6 bases). This CDR3 spans 13 amino acids. V was pared by 5 bases and J by 4 bases, with 8 bases between. Looked up from germline, CDR1 is LGHDT and CDR2 is YNNKEL (reference sequence). CDR3 in amino acids: CASSEQGTGELFF. The CDR3, as DNA: TGTGCCAGCAGCGAACAGGGCACCGGGGAGCTGTTTTTT.

This clonotype turned up a few times. This chain joins TRBV4-1 and TRBJ2-1; D could derive from TRBD1 or TRBD2 (5 bases each). V lost 3 bases to trimming and J lost 5 bases, with 11 bases between them. The CDR3 is made up of 14 amino acids. Germline CDR1 reads MGHRA; CDR2 reads YSYEKL. CDR3: CASSQGPNDNEQFF. The CDR3 coding sequence is TGCGCCAGCAGCCAGGGACCGAACGACAATGAGCAGTTCTTC.

This clonotype came up many times. The rearrangement links TRBV20-1 to TRBJ1-4; D ambiguous. CDR1 DFQATT and CDR2 SNEGSKA come from the germline V gene (reference sequence). This CDR3 has 13 residues. Trimming left V 8 bases short and J 1 base short, with 11 bases between. The CDR3 coding sequence is TGCAGTAATGATAGGATAACTAATGAAAAACTGTTTTTT. Translating it yields CSNDRITNEKLFF.

This clonotype showed up many times. This sequence joins TRBV20-1 and TRBJ2-5; D perhaps matches TRBD1 (5 bases). The CDR3 runs 14 residues. The V and J ends lost 5 bases and 2 bases respectively, with 15 bases between them. Germline loops: CDR1 DFQATT, CDR2 SNEGSKA (reference sequence). The CDR3 DNA reads TGCAGTGCTCAACCTGGGGCAGTACAAGAGACCCAGTACTTC. The encoded protein is CSAQPGAVQETQYF.